The clone carrying this T cell receptor beta chain was observed once. Its antigen remains unidentified. The data were obtained in a study of vaccination and CD4 T cells after COVID-19. General study results and limits: Spike mono-reactivity applied to 304 of 307 vaccine-specific clones detected in convalescent patients.

Time point of the sample: late sampling 161 to 241 days after vaccination in three convalescent patients. Noted treatment: roughly ten-day PBMC culture with coronavirus spike peptide pools or control peptides (ViraFEST assay). TCR sequencing followed the expansion of antigen-specific T cells with peptide pools in ViraFEST. US Alpha, Beta and Delta variants postdated the positive PCR dates, which ran from March to December 2020. The Oncomine TCR Beta short-read assay sequenced DNA from cultured CD4+ T cells. TCRdb re-called the PCR reads through MiXCR, storing one row per CDR3 protein. The top ten clones hold approximately 2.5% of a sample with 20,000 or so distinct CDR3 sequences, about a third of them seen once. Germline assignment: CDR1 DFQATT and CDR2 SNEGSKA (reference sequence). CDR3 size: 14 residues. V gave up 6 bases and J gave up 8 bases; unmatched junction bases: 9.

V and J are TRBV20-1 and TRBJ2-1, with TRBD2 identical over 11 bases. Sample: CD4+ T cells from blood, cultured in vitro, taken about 7 months after SARS-CoV-2 vaccination. This receptor was obtained from a human donor who had recovered from COVID-19. CDR3 protein: CSAVLAGVDHEQFF. The CDR3 DNA reads as TGCAGTGCGGTACTAGCGGGAGTGGATCATGAGCAGTTCTTC.